This T cell receptor (beta chain) appears in the sequencing data of a study of shared clonotypes between healthy human individuals. Study details: Donors, aged 18 to 49, were a couple of women and three men. Study findings and constraints: Limitation of the genetic and exposure-history diversity represented came from the few donors.

Germline CDR1 reads SGHRS; CDR2 reads YFSETQ. The CDR3 length is 13 residues. V was clipped by 9 bases and J by 4 bases, with 13 bases between them. A remark on this clone: Its antigen is as yet unknown.

Investigators divided CD4+ cells into CD45RA+ naive and CD45RA-negative memory subsets. Measured with immunoSEQ multiplex PCR; TCRdb has only the in-frame clones, and not every one. The data hold millions of clones, with over 85% observed a single time. The TCR comes from a young man in good health. Some clones in this sample may be carry-over from other donors' samples. The chain is built from TRBV5-1 and TRBJ2-2, with a weak D call TRBD1 (5 bases). Sequenced sample: naive CD4+ T cells from PBMCs. Described subset: CD45RA+ positively selected. The CDR3, as DNA: TGCGCCACCGCCCTAGGGGTCACCGGGGAGCTGTTTTTT. Its protein is CATALGVTGELFF.